The 6 T cell receptor beta chains given below trace back to one sample, sequenced in a study of T-cell reconstitution after alpha-beta-depleted transplantation in children (dated by TCRdb to 2015 to 2016). Library generation was performed with PCR. These reads were obtained on an Illumina HiSeq 2500. TCR libraries were prepared with molecular barcoding, using unique molecular identifiers to normalize TCRbeta repertoire quantification. TCRdb reworked the public reads: Q25 trimming with fastp, MiXCR clone assembly, productive beta chains retained. Rows are unified per CDR3 protein, each entry keeping the most common DNA and genes. The sample has just under 550,000 distinct CDR3 sequences on record, roughly 18% of them singletons. 3% to 3.5% of the sample is held by the ten biggest clonotypes. The sequencing used PBMCs from the stem cell graft donor, collected from the stem cell graft. Receptors were obtained from a human donor who donated a stem cell graft to a child with acute lymphoblastic leukemia.

This clonotype has only a few counts. The chain couples TRBV5-1 to TRBJ2-7; tentative D call: TRBD2 (6 bases). Trimming shortened V by 0 bases and J by 3 bases, and 13 bases separated the two germline ends. The CDR3 runs to 15 residues. CDR1 SGHRS and CDR2 YFSETQ come from the germline V gene. The CDR3 is CASSLDVGLIYEQYF. DNA of the CDR3: TGCGCCAGCAGCTTGGATGTGGGACTCATCTACGAGCAGTACTTC.

V gene TRBV6-5 combines with J gene TRBJ2-5; the D is unclear. In germline, CDR1 is MNHEY, CDR2 SVGAGI. The CDR3 consists of 16 residues. V dropped 1 base and J dropped 0 bases, with 12 bases sitting between them. CDR3 sequence (DNA): TGTGCCAGCAGTTACTTCCCGGACGTTGACCAAGAGACCCAGTACTTC. Its translation is CASSYFPDVDQETQYF.

This chain connects TRBV12-3 or TRBV12-4 to TRBJ2-1; no reliable D call. V was cut by 6 bases and J by 5 bases, with 17 bases left in between. The CDR3 sequence is 15 residues long. This chain's CDR3 is CASSPGPDSHNEQFF. DNA for the CDR3: TGTGCCAGCAGCCCGGGCCCTGATTCGCACAATGAGCAGTTCTTC.

The chain uses TRBV5-4 and TRBJ1-5; the match to TRBD1 covers 9 bases. This CDR3 contains 15 residues. The germline CDR1 and CDR2 sequences are SGHNT and YYREEE (reference sequence). The trim removed 4 bases at V and 4 bases at J, leaving 6 bases unmatched. This CDR3 reads CASSPGTGSNQPQHF. The DNA for the CDR3 is TGTGCCAGCAGCCCCGGGACAGGGAGTAATCAGCCCCAGCATTTT.

This clonotype has a handful of counts. The V and J genes are TRBV6-5 and TRBJ2-3; no clear D gene. Trimming shortened V by 2 bases and J by 6 bases, and 6 bases separated the two germline ends. Germline V gene lookup returns CDR1 MNHEY and CDR2 SVGAGI. The CDR3 runs to 12 residues. CDR3 residues: CASSYMGDTQYF. The CDR3 bases are TGTGCCAGCAGTTACATGGGCGATACGCAGTATTTT.

Only a few counts were recorded for this clonotype. The rearrangement joins TRBV6-5 to TRBJ1-1, with no clear D. V lost 0 bases and J lost 6, with 11 bases in between. The germline V gene encodes CDR1 MNHEY and CDR2 SVGAGI. CDR3 length: 14 amino acids. The CDR3 DNA reads TGTGCCAGCAGTTACTCGGGGAGCCTACCTGAAGCTTTCTTT. Translated: CASSYSGSLPEAFF.